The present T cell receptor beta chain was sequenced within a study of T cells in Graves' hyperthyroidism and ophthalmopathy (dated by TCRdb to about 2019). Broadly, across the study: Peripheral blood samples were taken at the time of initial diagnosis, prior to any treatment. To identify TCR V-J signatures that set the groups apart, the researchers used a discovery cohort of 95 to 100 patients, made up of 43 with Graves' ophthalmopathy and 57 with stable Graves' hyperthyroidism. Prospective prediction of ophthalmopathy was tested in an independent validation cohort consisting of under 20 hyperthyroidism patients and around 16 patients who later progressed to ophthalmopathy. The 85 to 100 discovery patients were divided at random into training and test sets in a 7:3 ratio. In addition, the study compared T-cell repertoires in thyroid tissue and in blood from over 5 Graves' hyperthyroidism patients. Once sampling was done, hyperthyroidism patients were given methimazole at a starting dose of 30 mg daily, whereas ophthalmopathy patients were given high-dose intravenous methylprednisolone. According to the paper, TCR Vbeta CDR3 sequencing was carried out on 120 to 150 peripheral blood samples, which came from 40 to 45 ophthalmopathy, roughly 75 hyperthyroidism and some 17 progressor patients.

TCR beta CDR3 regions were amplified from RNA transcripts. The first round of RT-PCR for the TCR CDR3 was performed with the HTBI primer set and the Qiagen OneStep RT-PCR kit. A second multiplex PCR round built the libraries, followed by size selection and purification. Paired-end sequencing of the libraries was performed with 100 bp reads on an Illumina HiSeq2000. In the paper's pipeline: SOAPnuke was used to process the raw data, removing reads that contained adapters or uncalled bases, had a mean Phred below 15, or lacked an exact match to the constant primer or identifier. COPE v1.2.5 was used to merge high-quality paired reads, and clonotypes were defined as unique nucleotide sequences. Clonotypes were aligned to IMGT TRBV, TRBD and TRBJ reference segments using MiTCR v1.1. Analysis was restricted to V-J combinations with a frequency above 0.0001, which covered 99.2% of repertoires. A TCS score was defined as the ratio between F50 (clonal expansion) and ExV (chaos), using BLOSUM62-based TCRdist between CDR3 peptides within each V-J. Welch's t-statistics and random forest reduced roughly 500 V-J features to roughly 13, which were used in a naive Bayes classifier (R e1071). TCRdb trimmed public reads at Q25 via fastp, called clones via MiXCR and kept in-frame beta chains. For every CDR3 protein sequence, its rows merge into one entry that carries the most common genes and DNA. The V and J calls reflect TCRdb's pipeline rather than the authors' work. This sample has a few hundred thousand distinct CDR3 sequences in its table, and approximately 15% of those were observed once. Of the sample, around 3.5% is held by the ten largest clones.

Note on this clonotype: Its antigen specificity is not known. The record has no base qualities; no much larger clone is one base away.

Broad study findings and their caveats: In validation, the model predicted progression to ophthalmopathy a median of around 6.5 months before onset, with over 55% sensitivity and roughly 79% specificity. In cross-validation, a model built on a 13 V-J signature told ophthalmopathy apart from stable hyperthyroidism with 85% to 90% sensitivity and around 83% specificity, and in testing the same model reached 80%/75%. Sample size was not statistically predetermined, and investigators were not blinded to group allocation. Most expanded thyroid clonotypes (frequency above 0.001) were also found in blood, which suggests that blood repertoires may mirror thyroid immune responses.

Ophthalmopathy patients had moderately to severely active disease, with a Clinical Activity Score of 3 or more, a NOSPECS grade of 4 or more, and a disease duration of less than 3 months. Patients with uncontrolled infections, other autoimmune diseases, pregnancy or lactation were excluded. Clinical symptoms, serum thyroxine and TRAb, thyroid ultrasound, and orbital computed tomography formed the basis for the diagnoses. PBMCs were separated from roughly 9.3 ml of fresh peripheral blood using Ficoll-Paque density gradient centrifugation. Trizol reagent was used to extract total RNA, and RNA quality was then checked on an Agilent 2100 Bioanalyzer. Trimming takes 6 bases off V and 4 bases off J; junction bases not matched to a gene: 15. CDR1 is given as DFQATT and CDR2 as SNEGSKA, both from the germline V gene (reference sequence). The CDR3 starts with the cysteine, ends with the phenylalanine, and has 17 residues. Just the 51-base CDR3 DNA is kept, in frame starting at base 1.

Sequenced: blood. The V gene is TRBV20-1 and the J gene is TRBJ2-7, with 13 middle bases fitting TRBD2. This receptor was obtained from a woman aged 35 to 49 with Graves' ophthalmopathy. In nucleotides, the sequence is TGCAGTGCGGAGGGGGCTACGAGGACTAGCGGGAGTTACGAGCAGTACTTC. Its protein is CSAEGATRTSGSYEQYF.